This passage covers 4 T cell receptor beta chains from one sample sequenced in a study of T cell changes during pregnancy in multiple sclerosis. The table came from immunoSEQ multiplex PCR; TCRdb's copy has only in-frame clones and leaves some out. The sample yields approximately 70,000 clones, roughly 94% seen once. Sequences were derived from peripheral blood, sampled after pregnancy. The origin of the receptors is a female donor with multiple sclerosis, enrolled in a pregnancy study.

Here the CDR3 reads CASSLERTRREKLFF. DNA of the CDR3: TGTGCCAGCAGCTTAGAAAGGACAAGAAGAGAAAAACTGTTTTTT. The chain carries TRBV11-2 and TRBJ1-4; weak D call: TRBD1 (5 bases). The V gene lost 0 bases and the J gene lost 8 bases, with 13 bases spanning the gap. The germline V gene has CDR1 SGHAT and CDR2 FQNNGV. The CDR3 sequence is 15 residues long.

The chain employs TRBV7-9 and TRBJ1-1, with D perhaps TRBD1 (6 bases). Trimming stripped 8 bases from V and 1 base from J, with 14 bases between. This CDR3 is 14 amino acids long. The V gene's germline CDR1 is SEHNR and CDR2 FQNEAQ (reference sequence). The CDR3, as DNA: TGTGCCAGCGGCAGGGGTAAGAAGAACACTGAAGCTTTCTTT. Translating gives CASGRGKKNTEAFF.

The chain combines TRBV5-4 with TRBJ2-5; perhaps TRBD2 as D (6 bases). Germline lookup yields CDR1 SGHNT and CDR2 YYREEE (reference sequence). The V end was cut by 5 bases, the J end by 3 bases, with 8 bases between. CDR3 length equals 12 residues. The CDR3 DNA follows: TGTGCCAGCAGTCGGAGGGAAGAGACCCAGTACTTC. Protein product: CASSRREETQYF.

The chain employs TRBV9 and TRBJ2-1; TRBD2 aligns across 11 bases. Germline loops: CDR1 SGDLS, CDR2 YYNGEE. The V and J ends lost 3 bases and 8 bases, in that order; junction bases with no gene match: 7. The CDR3 sequence is 15 residues long. DNA of the CDR3: TGTGCCAGCAGCGGGGGGCTAGCGGGAGGCGATGAGCAGTTCTTC. It codes for CASSGGLAGGDEQFF.